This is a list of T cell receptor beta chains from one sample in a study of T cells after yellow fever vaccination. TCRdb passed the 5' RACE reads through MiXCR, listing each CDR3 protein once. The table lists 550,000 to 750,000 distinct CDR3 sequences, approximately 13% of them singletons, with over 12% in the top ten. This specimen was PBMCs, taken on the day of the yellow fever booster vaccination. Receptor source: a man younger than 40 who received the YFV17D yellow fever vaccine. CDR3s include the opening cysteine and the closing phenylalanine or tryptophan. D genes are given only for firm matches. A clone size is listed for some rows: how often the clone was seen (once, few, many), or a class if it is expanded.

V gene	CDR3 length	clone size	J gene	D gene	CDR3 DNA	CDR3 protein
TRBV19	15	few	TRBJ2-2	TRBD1	TGTGCAACCAGTCGGACAGGAGGGAACACCGGGGAGCTGTTTTTT	CATSRTGGNTGELFF
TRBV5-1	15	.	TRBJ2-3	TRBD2	TGCGCCAGCAGCTTGGAGTCTAGCGGGTCAGATACGCAGTATTTT	CASSLESSGSDTQYF
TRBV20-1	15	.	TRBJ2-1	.	TGCAGTGCTAGAGATCAGACTAGGATGGGCAATGAGCAGTTCTTC	CSARDQTRMGNEQFF
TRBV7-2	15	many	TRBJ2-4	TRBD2	TGTGCCAGCAGCTTTACGGGAGGGCAGGCGAACATTCAGTACTTC	CASSFTGGQANIQYF
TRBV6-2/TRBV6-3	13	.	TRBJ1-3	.	TGTGCCAGCAGTTACTCGGCGGGACCGTTCATATATTTT	CASSYSAGPFIYF
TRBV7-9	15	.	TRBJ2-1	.	TGTGCCAGCAGCCCAAGTCTTAGCTCCTACAATGAGCAGTTCTTC	CASSPSLSSYNEQFF
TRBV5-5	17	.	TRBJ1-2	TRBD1	TGTGCCAGCAGCTTGGTCGAGACAGGGGCGCCTTTATATGGCTACACCTTC	CASSLVETGAPLYGYTF
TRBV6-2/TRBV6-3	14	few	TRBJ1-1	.	TGTGCCAGCAGTTACGGCAATGCAGGGTCTGAAGCTTTCTTT	CASSYGNAGSEAFF
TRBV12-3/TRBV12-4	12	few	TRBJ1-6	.	TGTGCCAGCAGTTCCAGAGTTTCACCCCTCCACTTT	CASSSRVSPLHF
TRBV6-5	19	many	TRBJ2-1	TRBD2	TGTGCCAGCAGTTCTGCACCTCCGATAGCGGGAGGCCCCGGAACTGAGCAGTTCTTC	CASSSAPPIAGGPGTEQFF
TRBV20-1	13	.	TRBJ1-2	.	TGCAGTGCTAGGAGGGATGTTAACTATGGCTACACCTTC	CSARRDVNYGYTF
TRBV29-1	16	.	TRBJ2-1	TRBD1	TGCAGCGTTGAAGAGGGGTGGGACAGGGCCTACAATGAGCAGTTCTTC	CSVEEGWDRAYNEQFF
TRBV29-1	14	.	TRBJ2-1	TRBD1	TGCAGCGTTGAGTCCCGGACAGGGCATTATGAGCAGTTCTTC	CSVESRTGHYEQFF
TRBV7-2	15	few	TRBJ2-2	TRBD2	TGTGCCAGCAGCTCGGGACTAGGCGGTATCGGGGAGCTGTTTTTT	CASSSGLGGIGELFF
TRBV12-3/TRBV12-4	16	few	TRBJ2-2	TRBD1	TGTGCCAGCACCTCGCTGGGACAGTCGAACACCGGGGAGCTGTTTTTT	CASTSLGQSNTGELFF
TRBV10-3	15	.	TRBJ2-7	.	TGTGCCATCAGCGAGGGAGGTGTCGGCTCCTACGAGCAGTACTTC	CAISEGGVGSYEQYF
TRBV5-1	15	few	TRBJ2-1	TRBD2	TGCGCCAGCAGCTTGCGTGCTGCGGGGGACAATGAGCAGTTCTTC	CASSLRAAGDNEQFF
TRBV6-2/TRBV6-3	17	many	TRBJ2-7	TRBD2	TGTGCCAGCAGTCCACTAGCGGGCAATTCGTTTTCCTACGAGCAGTACTTC	CASSPLAGNSFSYEQYF
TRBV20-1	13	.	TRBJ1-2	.	TGCAGTGCTACCGGGACCAGCCAGTGGGGCTTCACCTTC	CSATGTSQWGFTF
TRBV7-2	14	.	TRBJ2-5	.	TGTGCCAGCAGCTTAGGCGTGACCCGAGAGACCCAGTACTTC	CASSLGVTRETQYF
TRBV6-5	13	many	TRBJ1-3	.	TGTGCCAGCAGTTACACAGGCGGAAACACCATATATTTT	CASSYTGGNTIYF
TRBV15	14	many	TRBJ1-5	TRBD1	TGTGCCACCACCTCGGACAGGGGATTTCAGCCCCAGCATTTT	CATTSDRGFQPQHF
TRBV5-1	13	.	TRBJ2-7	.	TGCGCCAGCAGCTCTAGGGGTAGGTACGAGCAGTACTTC	CASSSRGRYEQYF
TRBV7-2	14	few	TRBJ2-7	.	TGTGCCAGCAGCTTGGACACCAAATCCTACGAGCAGTACTTC	CASSLDTKSYEQYF
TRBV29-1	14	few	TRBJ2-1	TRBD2	TGCAGCGTCTCCCTGAGTAGCGGGATTCCCGGGGTGTTCTTC	CSVSLSSGIPGVFF
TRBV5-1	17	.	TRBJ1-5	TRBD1	TGCGCCAGCAGCTTGTACTCTCTAGGGACAGGGGATCAGCCCCAGCATTTT	CASSLYSLGTGDQPQHF